Listed below are T cell receptor beta chains from one sample, sequenced in a study of low-dose radiotherapy and immunotherapy resistance in tumors. MiXCR, run by TCRdb on the reads, gives a single entry per CDR3 protein. Here the sample spans nearly 95,000 distinct CDR3 sequences, just under 9.5% being singletons. This specimen was PBMCs, taken before treatment. The receptors were sampled from a male donor with prostate cancer. Both conserved end residues are part of each CDR3. The D gene is left open where the match is weak. Clone sizes are given selectively: once, few, many, or a class where the clone is expanded.

clone_size: many
j_call: TRBJ2-3
d_call: -
v_call: TRBV9
cdr3_nt: TGTGCCAGCAGCGTAGGCGGGATCCCCACAGATACGCAGTATTTT
cdr3_aa: CASSVGGIPTDTQYF

clone_size: few
j_call: TRBJ2-7
d_call: TRBD2
v_call: TRBV29-1
cdr3_nt: TGCAGCGTTGATGGACTAGCGGGATATGGCTCCTACGAGCAGTACTTC
cdr3_aa: CSVDGLAGYGSYEQYF

clone_size: many
j_call: TRBJ1-6
d_call: -
v_call: TRBV27
cdr3_nt: TGTGCCAGCAGTACACAGGAGTATAATTCACCCCTCCACTTT
cdr3_aa: CASSTQEYNSPLHF

clone_size: -
j_call: TRBJ2-1
d_call: TRBD1
v_call: TRBV27
cdr3_nt: TGTGCCAGCAGTGCACTACAGGGGCCGGGGCAGTTCTTC
cdr3_aa: CASSALQGPGQFF

clone_size: many
j_call: TRBJ2-1
d_call: -
v_call: TRBV4-3
cdr3_nt: TGCGCCAGCAGCCAAGGACAGAGCTCCTACAATGAGCAGTTCTTC
cdr3_aa: CASSQGQSSYNEQFF

clone_size: -
j_call: TRBJ2-7
d_call: TRBD2
v_call: TRBV28
cdr3_nt: TGTGCCAGCAAGGGTATGGGGACTAGCGACTACGAGCAGTACTTC
cdr3_aa: CASKGMGTSDYEQYF

clone_size: many
j_call: TRBJ2-3
d_call: -
v_call: TRBV7-9
cdr3_nt: TGTGCCAGCAGATTTAGCGGAGATACGCAGTATTTT
cdr3_aa: CASRFSGDTQYF

clone_size: many
j_call: TRBJ2-2
d_call: TRBD2
v_call: TRBV11-2
cdr3_nt: TGTGCCAGCAGCTTAGTGGGGGGGACCGGGGAGCTGTTTTTT
cdr3_aa: CASSLVGGTGELFF

clone_size: many
j_call: TRBJ2-3
d_call: TRBD2
v_call: TRBV29-1
cdr3_nt: TGCAGCGCCCGCCCCCGGACTAGCGGAACATCTAGCACAGATACGCAGTATTTT
cdr3_aa: CSARPRTSGTSSTDTQYF

clone_size: many
j_call: TRBJ2-7
d_call: TRBD1
v_call: TRBV6-1
cdr3_nt: TGTGCCAGCAGTGTCAACAGGGGGCCCTACGAGCAGTACTTC
cdr3_aa: CASSVNRGPYEQYF

clone_size: many
j_call: TRBJ1-1
d_call: TRBD1
v_call: TRBV12-5
cdr3_nt: TGTGCTAGTGGACGGGACAGGGTAACCATGAACACTGAAGCTTTCTTT
cdr3_aa: CASGRDRVTMNTEAFF

clone_size: many
j_call: TRBJ1-5
d_call: -
v_call: TRBV29-1
cdr3_nt: TGCAGCGTTGCAGGGCCTCAGCCCCAGCATTTT
cdr3_aa: CSVAGPQPQHF

clone_size: few
j_call: TRBJ1-2
d_call: TRBD1
v_call: TRBV3-1
cdr3_nt: TGTGCCAGCAGCCATTCAGGGGGCCCTAACTATGGCTACACCTTC
cdr3_aa: CASSHSGGPNYGYTF

clone_size: many
j_call: TRBJ2-2
d_call: -
v_call: TRBV29-1
cdr3_nt: TGCAGCGTTGCGGGGGAGAACACCGGGGAGCTGTTTTTT
cdr3_aa: CSVAGENTGELFF

clone_size: many
j_call: TRBJ2-7
d_call: -
v_call: TRBV19
cdr3_nt: TGTGCCAGTAGTATGGGGGCAGGAGGGAACTACGAGCAGTACTTC
cdr3_aa: CASSMGAGGNYEQYF

clone_size: many
j_call: TRBJ1-2
d_call: -
v_call: TRBV6-6
cdr3_nt: TGTGCCAGCAACTACGGGACTTATGGCTACACCTTC
cdr3_aa: CASNYGTYGYTF

clone_size: many
j_call: TRBJ2-5
d_call: TRBD2
v_call: TRBV15
cdr3_nt: TGTGCCACCAGCAGCAAAGCGGGAGGGGAGGAGACCCAGTACTTC
cdr3_aa: CATSSKAGGEETQYF

clone_size: many
j_call: TRBJ2-1
d_call: TRBD2
v_call: TRBV6-6
cdr3_nt: TGTGCCAGCAGTCCGGGGACTAGCAGAAACAATGAGCAGTTCTTC
cdr3_aa: CASSPGTSRNNEQFF

clone_size: many
j_call: TRBJ1-5
d_call: -
v_call: TRBV30
cdr3_nt: TGTGCCTGGAGTGTAGGCGGAAATCAGCCCCAGCATTTT
cdr3_aa: CAWSVGGNQPQHF

clone_size: few
j_call: TRBJ2-1
d_call: TRBD1
v_call: TRBV19
cdr3_nt: TGTGCCAGTAGTATCGGAGGACAGGGACGGAATGAGCAGTTCTTC
cdr3_aa: CASSIGGQGRNEQFF

clone_size: many
j_call: TRBJ2-7
d_call: -
v_call: TRBV30
cdr3_nt: TGTGCCTGGAGTACCAAGGGGGGGTTCGACGAGCAGTACTTC
cdr3_aa: CAWSTKGGFDEQYF

clone_size: many
j_call: TRBJ1-5
d_call: -
v_call: TRBV7-2
cdr3_nt: TGTGCCAGCAGCTCCCTGGGGGGGTATCAGCCCCAGCATTTT
cdr3_aa: CASSSLGGYQPQHF

clone_size: many
j_call: TRBJ2-7
d_call: -
v_call: TRBV5-1
cdr3_nt: TGCGCCAGCAGCCAGGGACACATCATGACCCACGAGCAGTACTTC
cdr3_aa: CASSQGHIMTHEQYF

clone_size: many
j_call: TRBJ2-1
d_call: -
v_call: TRBV28
cdr3_nt: TGTGCCAGCGGGAGGCGGGCTGAGCAGTTCTTC
cdr3_aa: CASGRRAEQFF

clone_size: many
j_call: TRBJ2-2
d_call: TRBD1
v_call: TRBV7-3
cdr3_nt: TGTGCCAGCAGCCGACAGGGGGCCGGGGAGCTGTTTTTT
cdr3_aa: CASSRQGAGELFF

clone_size: -
j_call: TRBJ2-2
d_call: -
v_call: TRBV5-4
cdr3_nt: TGTGCCAGCAGCTTTTTTACAGGGATCACCGGGGAGCTGTTTTTT
cdr3_aa: CASSFFTGITGELFF

clone_size: many
j_call: TRBJ2-4
d_call: TRBD1
v_call: TRBV5-6
cdr3_nt: TGTGCCAGCAGCTTGAACGGACAGGACTCAGCCAAAAACATTCAGTACTTC
cdr3_aa: CASSLNGQDSAKNIQYF

clone_size: many
j_call: TRBJ1-2
d_call: TRBD1
v_call: TRBV5-5
cdr3_nt: TGTGCCAGGGGACAGGGGTATGGCTACACCTTC
cdr3_aa: CARGQGYGYTF

clone_size: many
j_call: TRBJ2-3
d_call: -
v_call: TRBV28
cdr3_nt: TGTGCCAGCAGTTCCCGGACGGGTAAAGTCACAGATACGCAGTATTTT
cdr3_aa: CASSSRTGKVTDTQYF

clone_size: many
j_call: TRBJ1-3
d_call: -
v_call: TRBV11-2
cdr3_nt: TGTGCCAGCCGACGAGGGTTAGGAAACACCATATATTTT
cdr3_aa: CASRRGLGNTIYF

clone_size: many
j_call: TRBJ1-5
d_call: -
v_call: TRBV7-8
cdr3_nt: TGTGCCAGCAGCCCGCGGAGATTCCGGGACACAAATCAGCCCCAGCATTTT
cdr3_aa: CASSPRRFRDTNQPQHF

clone_size: many
j_call: TRBJ2-7
d_call: TRBD2
v_call: TRBV28
cdr3_nt: TGTGCCAGCAGTTTGGGCCGAACTAGCGGGAGGCCGGGAGTCTCCTACGAGCAGTACTTC
cdr3_aa: CASSLGRTSGRPGVSYEQYF

clone_size: -
j_call: TRBJ1-1
d_call: -
v_call: TRBV5-3
cdr3_nt: TGTGCCAGCAGCTTGAATGCAGGCGGGAACACTGAAGCTTTCTTT
cdr3_aa: CASSLNAGGNTEAFF

clone_size: -
j_call: TRBJ2-1
d_call: -
v_call: TRBV28
cdr3_nt: -
cdr3_aa: CASSIYLCSVGDVYNEQFF

clone_size: many
j_call: TRBJ2-5
d_call: TRBD1
v_call: TRBV28
cdr3_nt: TGTGCCAGCAGTTTGCGGACAGGGGTGGTGTACTTC
cdr3_aa: CASSLRTGVVYF

clone_size: many
j_call: TRBJ2-7
d_call: TRBD2
v_call: TRBV6-5
cdr3_nt: TGTGCCAGCAGTTACTCCGGGGGAGGGCCCGGCTACGAGCAGTACTTC
cdr3_aa: CASSYSGGGPGYEQYF

clone_size: many
j_call: TRBJ2-5
d_call: TRBD2
v_call: TRBV7-9
cdr3_nt: TGTGCCAGCAGCTTAGGACTAGCGGGAGAAGAGACCCAGTACTTC
cdr3_aa: CASSLGLAGEETQYF

clone_size: -
j_call: TRBJ2-5
d_call: TRBD1
v_call: TRBV7-8
cdr3_nt: TGTGCCAGCAGCCGGGGCCAGGGGGCGGGAGAGACCCAGTACTTC
cdr3_aa: CASSRGQGAGETQYF

clone_size: -
j_call: TRBJ1-2
d_call: -
v_call: TRBV28
cdr3_nt: TGTGCCAGCAGTCCCGGTGGGGGGCTTGATGGCTACACCTTC
cdr3_aa: CASSPGGGLDGYTF

clone_size: -
j_call: TRBJ1-2
d_call: -
v_call: TRBV30
cdr3_nt: TGTGCCCGACACGCCGAATATGGCTACACCTTC
cdr3_aa: CARHAEYGYTF

clone_size: many
j_call: TRBJ2-2
d_call: TRBD2
v_call: TRBV28
cdr3_nt: TGTGCCTCACACCGTCCAGCGGGAATAACCGGGGAGCTGTTTTTT
cdr3_aa: CASHRPAGITGELFF

clone_size: many
j_call: TRBJ2-1
d_call: -
v_call: TRBV6-4
cdr3_nt: TGTGCCAGCAGCAGGGAAAGTTCCTACAATGAGCAGTTCTTC
cdr3_aa: CASSRESSYNEQFF

clone_size: many
j_call: TRBJ2-7
d_call: -
v_call: TRBV30
cdr3_nt: TGTGCCTGTCCAAAACCCCAATCATCGTACGAGCAGTACTTC
cdr3_aa: CACPKPQSSYEQYF

clone_size: many
j_call: TRBJ1-1
d_call: -
v_call: TRBV5-1
cdr3_nt: TGCGCCAGCAGCCCCGGGGATCAGGGCACTGAAGCTTTCTTT
cdr3_aa: CASSPGDQGTEAFF

clone_size: many
j_call: TRBJ2-5
d_call: TRBD1
v_call: TRBV5-6
cdr3_nt: TGTGCCAGCAGCGCAGGGACAGCCTTGCTGTTGGGAGAGACCCAGTACTTC
cdr3_aa: CASSAGTALLLGETQYF

clone_size: many
j_call: TRBJ2-5
d_call: -
v_call: TRBV4-1
cdr3_nt: TGCGCCAGCAGCCTATTGGACGGTGGGGAGACCCAGTACTTC
cdr3_aa: CASSLLDGGETQYF

clone_size: many
j_call: TRBJ2-3
d_call: TRBD2
v_call: TRBV6-1
cdr3_nt: TGTGCCAGCAGTGAAGCCGGGGGGATAGCGGGAGCAACAGATACGCAGTATTTT
cdr3_aa: CASSEAGGIAGATDTQYF

clone_size: -
j_call: TRBJ2-7
d_call: -
v_call: TRBV19
cdr3_nt: TGTGCCAGTAGTACTGGACGGTACTACGAGCAGTACTTC
cdr3_aa: CASSTGRYYEQYF

clone_size: many
j_call: TRBJ2-4
d_call: TRBD2
v_call: TRBV19
cdr3_nt: TGTGCCAGTAGTATAAAGGTCTTCCGGCTAGCGGAAAACATTCAGTACTTC
cdr3_aa: CASSIKVFRLAENIQYF

clone_size: many
j_call: TRBJ2-3
d_call: -
v_call: TRBV14
cdr3_nt: TGTGCCAGCAGCCAAGGGGGAAAGGGGACAGATACGCAGTATTTT
cdr3_aa: CASSQGGKGTDTQYF

clone_size: many
j_call: TRBJ2-6
d_call: -
v_call: TRBV20-1
cdr3_nt: TGCAGTGCTAGAGAAGAGGGGCGCGGTGGGGCCAACGTCCTGACTTTC
cdr3_aa: CSAREEGRGGANVLTF

clone_size: many
j_call: TRBJ2-6
d_call: -
v_call: TRBV14
cdr3_nt: TGTGCCAGCGGGGACTCTGGGGCCAACGTCCTGACTTTC
cdr3_aa: CASGDSGANVLTF

clone_size: many
j_call: TRBJ2-5
d_call: TRBD1
v_call: TRBV19
cdr3_nt: TGTGCCAGTAGTGACAGGGGTCGGGAGACCCAGTACTTC
cdr3_aa: CASSDRGRETQYF

clone_size: many
j_call: TRBJ2-1
d_call: TRBD1
v_call: TRBV7-7
cdr3_nt: TGTGCCAGCAGCTGGGGGACAGGGAAAGGCAATGAGCAGTTCTTC
cdr3_aa: CASSWGTGKGNEQFF

clone_size: -
j_call: TRBJ1-1
d_call: -
v_call: TRBV3-1
cdr3_nt: TGTGCCAGCAAGAAGGCGCCGAACACTGAAGCTTTCTTT
cdr3_aa: CASKKAPNTEAFF

clone_size: many
j_call: TRBJ2-7
d_call: -
v_call: TRBV6-2/TRBV6-3
cdr3_nt: TGTGCCAGCAGTTATAGGGCCACCTACGAGCAGTACTTC
cdr3_aa: CASSYRATYEQYF